The 13 T cell receptor beta chains in this list originate from one sample, sequenced in a study of blood T cell repertoires in COVID-19 (dated by TCRdb to the early 2020s). Library generation was performed with the immunoSEQ multiplex PCR assay. TCRdb re-hosts the immuneACCESS table, in-frame sequences only. Its copies lack some clones; in the studies checked, an unresolved V gene accounts for under half of them, and the cause for the rest is not known. The sample table contains nearly 100,000 clones; only one count was recorded for about 86% of them. The ten top clones hold approximately 1.7% of the sample. Sequencing was carried out using peripheral blood. The receptor source for this set is an elderly man with acute or convalescent COVID-19.

J is TRBJ2-2 and V is TRBV19; the D gene is possibly TRBD2 (6 bases). Trimming took 6 bases from V and 4 from J, leaving 12 bases between them. CDR3 length: 14 residues. The germline V gene encodes CDR1 LNHDA and CDR2 SQIVND (reference sequence). For the CDR3, the DNA is TGTGCCAGTAGACGGAGGGCGGGCACCGGGGAGCTGTTTTTT. Translating gives CASRRRAGTGELFF.

V gene TRBV2 combines with J gene TRBJ2-6, with D unresolved. This CDR3 is built from 17 residues. Germline V gives CDR1 SNHLY, CDR2 FYNNEI. Trimming took 4 bases from V and 0 from J, leaving 13 bases between them. The CDR3 bases are TGTGCCAGCAGTGGAGCAGGCCCTAGCTCTGGGGCCAACGTCCTGACTTTC. Protein product: CASSGAGPSSGANVLTF.

V is TRBV18 and J is TRBJ2-3; 8 bases agree with TRBD1. Trimming took 4 bases from V and 5 from J; bases not matched to a gene: 2. The CDR3 is 13 amino acids. Germline lookup yields CDR1 KGHSH and CDR2 LQKENI. In DNA, the CDR3 is TGTGCCAGCTCACGTGGACAGGGAGATACGCAGTATTTT. It yields the protein CASSRGQGDTQYF. The full variable domain, completed using reference TRBV18 and TRBJ2-3, is NAGVMQNPRHLVRRRGQEARLRCSPMKGHSHVYWYRQLPEEGLKFMVYLQKENIIDESGMPKERFSAEFPKEGPSILRIQQVVRGDSAAYFCASSRGQGDTQYFGPGTRLTVL.

The chain joins TRBV7-3 to TRBJ2-2; D remains unclear. Germline V gene data show CDR1 as SGHTA and CDR2 as FQGTGA. CDR3 length: 14 residues. Trimming took off 1 base at V and 6 bases at J, with 9 bases between the two ends. The CDR3 reads CASSLMGEPGELFF. The CDR3, as DNA: TGTGCCAGCAGCTTAATGGGCGAGCCCGGGGAGCTGTTTTTT.

The CDR3 region has the DNA TGCGCCAGCAGCCTGGAACTAGCGGGGGCACATACCTCCTACGAGCAGTACTTC. It codes for CASSLELAGAHTSYEQYF. V is TRBV4-3 and J is TRBJ2-7; 11 bases line up with TRBD2. The CDR3 loop spans 18 amino acids. V was pared by 4 bases and J by 0 bases, with 11 bases of the junction left unmatched. Germline CDR1 and CDR2: LGHNA and YSLEER.

J is TRBJ2-2 and V is TRBV6-6, with D tentatively TRBD1 (5 bases). V was cut by 1 base and J by 1 base, with 7 bases left in between. The CDR3 sequence is 15 residues long. Germline loops: CDR1 MNHNY, CDR2 SVGAGI (reference sequence). This CDR3 is CASSYFTGNTGELFF. Written as DNA, the CDR3 is TGTGCCAGCAGTTACTTCACAGGGAACACCGGGGAGCTGTTTTTT.

The chain has TRBV19 and TRBJ1-2; 9 bases are shared with TRBD1. This CDR3 has 13 amino acids. Germline lookup yields CDR1 LNHDA and CDR2 SQIVND (reference sequence). V lost 3 bases and J lost 6; bases outside the gene matches: 2. The chain's CDR3 is CASSMTGGHGYTF. CDR3 sequence (DNA): TGTGCCAGTAGTATGACAGGGGGGCATGGCTACACCTTC. The whole variable domain, filled in from reference TRBV19 and TRBJ1-2, reads DGGITQSPKYLFRKEGQNVTLSCEQNLNHDAMYWYRQDPGQGLRLIYYSQIVNDFQKGDIAEGYSVSREKKESFPLTVTSAQKNPTAFYLCASSMTGGHGYTFGSGTRLTVV.

This clone has a single count. The chain recombines TRBV2 with TRBJ2-3; a possible D gene is TRBD2 (5 bases). Germline V gene sequence: CDR1 SNHLY, CDR2 FYNNEI. The CDR3 extends over 13 amino acids. With 4 bases removed from V and 5 bases from J, the gap between germline ends came to 10 bases. The CDR3 coding sequence is TGTGCCAGCAGTGTTCGACTAAAAGATACGCAGTATTTT. Its translation: CASSVRLKDTQYF.

This clone has only a few counts. The chain links TRBV3-1 (or the pseudogene TRBV3-2) to TRBJ2-1; 12 bases fit TRBD2. The CDR3 covers 16 residues. In germline, CDR1 is LGHDT, CDR2 YNNKEL (reference sequence). V shed 6 bases, J shed 9 bases, and the junction held 12 bases outside the gene matches. This chain's CDR3 is CASRLTTSGSLAEQFF. In DNA form, the CDR3 reads TGTGCCAGCAGACTTACGACTAGCGGGAGTTTGGCTGAGCAGTTCTTC.

This chain uses TRBV29-1 with TRBJ1-1; 8 bases align to TRBD1. Trimming removed 6 bases from V and 5 bases from J; junction bases left unmatched: 11. Germline values: CDR1 SQVTM, CDR2 ANQGSEA. The CDR3 is 14 amino acids. The CDR3 sequence: CSVRRQGLETEAFF. The CDR3 bases are TGCAGCGTGCGTCGACAGGGGTTGGAAACTGAAGCTTTCTTT.

V gene TRBV28 combines with J gene TRBJ1-2; TRBD1 matches 8 bases. Germline V gene sequence: CDR1 MDHEN, CDR2 SYDVKM. The length of the CDR3 is 13 residues. V shed 4 bases, J shed 3 bases, and the junction held 1 base outside the gene matches. The CDR3 nucleotides are TGTGCCAGCAGTTCGGGACAGGACTATGGCTACACCTTC. Translated: CASSSGQDYGYTF.

This CDR3 is CASSLEGLAQDTQYF. Written as DNA, the CDR3 is TGTGCCAGCAGCTTGGAGGGACTAGCGCAAGATACGCAGTATTTT. The chain couples TRBV5-8 to TRBJ2-3, with 10 bases that match TRBD2. V shed 0 bases, J shed 5 bases, and the junction held 3 bases outside the gene matches. This CDR3 is 15 amino acids long. Germline values: CDR1 SGHTS, CDR2 YDEGEE.

The rearrangement links TRBV7-2 to TRBJ1-4; D is undetermined. The CDR3 is 16 amino acids. Germline lookup yields CDR1 SGHTA and CDR2 FQGNSA. V shed 5 bases and J shed 3 bases, with 16 bases lying between them. CDR3 nucleotide sequence: TGTGCCAGCAGCCATGATCAGCAAGCGGCTAATGAAAAACTGTTTTTT. It is translated as CASSHDQQAANEKLFF.